Below are 5 T cell receptor beta chains sequenced from a single sample in a study of early T cells in non-severe SARS-CoV-2 infection. MiXCR was run by TCRdb on the 5' RACE reads, yielding one entry per CDR3 protein. The repertoire holds 60,000 or so distinct CDR3 sequences, with approximately 12% as singletons. Material for sequencing was whole blood. The origin of the receptors is an adult who was a healthcare worker with PCR-confirmed SARS-CoV-2 infection or an uninfected control (not recorded which).

For this clonotype: A much bigger clone sits one base away, suggesting this may be a read error. The chain recombines TRBV7-2 with TRBJ2-2; TRBD2 is a possible D gene (5 bases). Germline V gene data show CDR1 as SGHTA and CDR2 as FQGNSA. CDR3 length equals 14 residues. The CDR3 DNA sequence: TGTGCCAGCAGCTTAGTTCGTAGGGCCGGGGAGCTGCTTTTT. Translating gives CASSLVRRAGELLF.

CDR3: CASSILAERLAHEQFF. The CDR3 bases are TGTGCCAGTAGTATCTTGGCCGAACGACTAGCACATGAGCAGTTCTTC. The gene calls are TRBV19 and TRBJ2-1; TRBD2 matches at 7 bases. With 3 bases clipped from V and 8 bases from J, the junction kept 13 bases outside the gene matches. Germline V gene lookup returns CDR1 LNHDA and CDR2 SQIVND (reference sequence). CDR3 length equals 16 residues.

The chain carries TRBV5-6 and TRBJ2-5; D unresolved. Germline V gene data show CDR1 as SGHDT and CDR2 as YYEEEE. Trimming took 3 bases from V and 8 from J, leaving 14 bases between them. CDR3 length: 13 amino acids. As DNA, the CDR3 is TGTGCCAGCAGCTATGGAATTGATCCAACCCAGTACTTC. It is translated as CASSYGIDPTQYF.

In its sample, this clonotype was seen a few times. The rearrangement links TRBV5-1 to TRBJ2-1; TRBD2 aligns across 13 bases. Germline-derived CDR1 and CDR2 are SGHRS and YFSETQ. This CDR3 is 14 amino acids long. Unmatched junction bases numbered 6, after V lost 2 bases and J lost 13 bases. DNA for the CDR3: TGCGCCAGCAGCTTCGGGACTAGCGGGGAAGGTCAGTTCTTC. This translates into CASSFGTSGEGQFF.

Here the CDR3 DNA reads TGTGCCAGCAGTCGCGCGGCAGGTGGGGCTGGGGCCAACGTCCTGACTTTC. Its translation is CASSRAAGGAGANVLTF. This sequence joins TRBV6-6 and TRBJ2-6; no firm D call. The CDR3 has 17 residues. The V end was cut by 5 bases, the J end by 2 bases, with 16 bases between. Germline V CDR1 and CDR2: MNHNY, SVGAGI (reference sequence).